These 12 T cell receptor beta chains originate from one sample sequenced in a study of blood T cell repertoires in COVID-19. Profiling relied on immunoSEQ multiplex PCR, and the TCRdb table lists in-frame clones only, not all of them. Counted here are more than 300,000 clones, approximately 89% occurring once; the ten biggest clones make up about 0.83%. Sequenced: PBMCs or T cells enriched from blood (not recorded which). These receptors all stem from a woman aged 40 to 50 who had been exposed to COVID-19.

V and J are TRBV4-3 and TRBJ1-5; unclear D gene. The CDR3 length is 16 residues. Per germline, CDR1 LGHNA and CDR2 YSLEER. Trimming removed 0 bases from V and 1 base from J, with 10 bases in between. The CDR3 is CASSQERYGSNQPQHF. As DNA, the CDR3 is TGCGCCAGCAGCCAAGAAAGGTACGGGAGCAATCAGCCCCAGCATTTT.

The rearrangement joins TRBV12-5 to TRBJ1-2, with TRBD1 matching over 8 bases. V lost 1 base to trimming and J lost 1 base; unmatched junction nucleotides: 5. Germline V CDR1 and CDR2: LGHNT, FRNRAP. The length of the CDR3 is 16 residues. DNA for the CDR3: TGTGCTAGTGGTTTGGATACAGGGGGTTATAACTATGGCTACACCTTC. It encodes CASGLDTGGYNYGYTF.

This chain joins TRBV18 and TRBJ1-3; TRBD1 aligns across 9 bases. Unmatched junction bases numbered 4, after V lost 4 bases and J lost 0 bases. CDR1 and CDR2 from the germline V gene are KGHSH and LQKENI. The CDR3 totals 16 residues. This chain's CDR3 is CASSRGDRASGNTIYF. The DNA for the CDR3 is TGTGCCAGCTCACGAGGGGACAGGGCCTCTGGAAACACCATATATTTT. Full variable domain (rest looked up from reference TRBV18 and TRBJ1-3): NAGVMQNPRHLVRRRGQEARLRCSPMKGHSHVYWYRQLPEEGLKFMVYLQKENIIDESGMPKERFSAEFPKEGPSILRIQQVVRGDSAAYFCASSRGDRASGNTIYFGEGSWLTVV.

The chain couples TRBV11-3 to TRBJ1-2; D ambiguous. CDR1 is SGHNT, CDR2 YENEEA, per germline. This CDR3 is 14 amino acids long. With 6 bases removed from V and 4 bases from J, the gap between germline ends came to 15 bases. The CDR3 DNA follows: TGTGCCAGCAGTCAAACGAGGGAGATCTATGGCTACACCTTC. Translated, it gives CASSQTREIYGYTF.

This clone has a single count. The chain carries TRBV30 and TRBJ2-1; TRBD2 matches at 11 bases. Germline loops: CDR1 GTSNPN, CDR2 SVGIG (reference sequence). The length of the CDR3 is 17 residues. The V gene end was trimmed by 1 base and the J gene end by 0 bases; junction bases not matched to a gene: 5. DNA for the CDR3: TGTGCCTGGAGTGGCGGGACTAGCGGAACCTCCTACAATGAGCAGTTCTTC. It encodes CAWSGGTSGTSYNEQFF.

The V and J genes are TRBV18 and TRBJ2-7; weak D call: TRBD2 (6 bases). Looked up from germline, CDR1 is KGHSH and CDR2 is LQKENI. CDR3 length equals 14 residues. Trimming stripped 0 bases from V and 6 bases from J, with 12 bases between. CDR3 loop: CASSPPDRGGEQYF. DNA of the CDR3: TGTGCCAGCTCACCACCGGATAGGGGAGGCGAGCAGTACTTC. Looking up the rest from reference TRBV18 and TRBJ2-7 gives the full variable domain: NAGVMQNPRHLVRRRGQEARLRCSPMKGHSHVYWYRQLPEEGLKFMVYLQKENIIDESGMPKERFSAEFPKEGPSILRIQQVVRGDSAAYFCASSPPDRGGEQYFGPGTRLTVT.

The chain couples TRBV7-9 to TRBJ1-1, with D possibly matching TRBD1 (6 bases). The germline gives CDR1 SEHNR, CDR2 FQNEAQ (reference sequence). Trimming removed 1 base at V and 0 bases at J, with 9 bases between. This CDR3 spans 15 amino acids. The CDR3 loop is CASSLEGVVNTEAFF. Here the CDR3 DNA reads TGTGCCAGCAGCTTAGAGGGGGTAGTGAACACTGAAGCTTTCTTT.

V and J are TRBV7-2 and TRBJ1-6; 11 bases fit TRBD1. V lost 2 bases and J lost 10; bases outside the gene matches: 4. CDR3 length: 15 amino acids. Germline V lookup: CDR1 SGHTA, CDR2 FQGNSA. In DNA form, the CDR3 reads TGTGCCAGCAGCTTAAGGGGACAGGGGGACTCACCCCTCCACTTT. Amino acids: CASSLRGQGDSPLHF.

The chain combines TRBV11-2 with TRBJ2-2; weak D call: TRBD2 (5 bases). Germline assignment: CDR1 SGHAT and CDR2 FQNNGV. V was clipped by 5 bases and J by 1 base, with 17 bases between them. This CDR3 region has 17 residues. CDR3 nucleotide sequence: TGTGCCAGCAGCCGGGGAGTAGGACGCTGGAACACCGGGGAGCTGTTTTTT. Its translation is CASSRGVGRWNTGELFF.

The rearrangement links TRBV7-9 to TRBJ1-2; D unresolved. The CDR3 has 14 amino acids. Trimming stripped 1 base from V and 10 bases from J, with 16 bases between. The V gene's germline CDR1 is SEHNR and CDR2 FQNEAQ (reference sequence). Here the CDR3 DNA reads TGTGCCAGCAGCTTAGTTGCTGGGGAGGCCCTCTACACCTTC. As protein: CASSLVAGEALYTF.

The chain links TRBV19 to TRBJ2-7; 7 bases are a match to TRBD1. The CDR3 is made up of 17 amino acids. The V and J ends lost 0 bases and 4 bases, in that order; junction bases with no gene match: 12. The germline V gene encodes CDR1 LNHDA and CDR2 SQIVND (reference sequence). CDR3 nucleotide sequence: TGTGCCAGTAGTATAGAGCACAGGGGATCTAGGTGGTACGAGCAGTACTTC. This sequence encodes CASSIEHRGSRWYEQYF. Based on the CDR3 plus reference TRBV19 and TRBJ2-7, the full variable domain is DGGITQSPKYLFRKEGQNVTLSCEQNLNHDAMYWYRQDPGQGLRLIYYSQIVNDFQKGDIAEGYSVSREKKESFPLTVTSAQKNPTAFYLCASSIEHRGSRWYEQYFGPGTRLTVT.

This chain connects TRBV5-1 to TRBJ1-1; a possible D gene is TRBD1 (6 bases). CDR1 is SGHRS and CDR2 is YFSETQ in the germline V gene. V dropped 0 bases and J dropped 3 bases, with 12 bases sitting between them. The CDR3 runs 15 residues. CDR3 DNA sequence: TGCGCCAGCAGCTTGGTATGGGGGCAGGACACTGAAGCTTTCTTT. Amino acids: CASSLVWGQDTEAFF.